Presented here are 30 T cell receptor beta chains from one specimen sequenced in a study of shared clonotypes between healthy human individuals. Sequencing was performed with immunoSEQ multiplex PCR; in TCRdb, only in-frame clones are kept and a portion is missing. The sample lists roughly 640,000 clones, around two thirds occurring once. Input material: memory CD4+ T cells sorted from blood. Subset of the sample: CD45RA-negative fraction. Receptor source: a woman under 40 in good health.

As to this clone: A much larger clone lies one base from this, so it may be a read error. The chain has TRBV7-9 and TRBJ1-4; a possible D gene is TRBD1 (5 bases). This CDR3 region has 13 residues. V lost 1 base to trimming and J lost 5 bases, with 5 bases between them. Germline V gives CDR1 SEHNR, CDR2 FQNEAQ (reference sequence). The CDR3 coding sequence is TGTGCCAGCAGCTTAGGGACAAATGAAAAACTGTTTTTT. Translation: CASSLGTNEKLFF.

The J gene is TRBJ1-2, the V gene TRBV5-1; the D gene is possibly TRBD1 (6 bases). Germline assignment: CDR1 SGHRS and CDR2 YFSETQ. The V end was cut by 4 bases, the J end by 6 bases, with 25 bases between. The CDR3 spans 17 residues. CDR3 DNA sequence: TGCGCCAGCAGCCCCAACCGCGTGGGGGCGGGGGTTGATGGCTACACCTTC. Translating it yields CASSPNRVGAGVDGYTF.

This clone was counted only a few times. V is TRBV7-2 and J is TRBJ1-2; TRBD1 matches at 11 bases. The CDR3 spans 15 residues. CDR1 is SGHTA, CDR2 FQGNSA, per germline. Trimming removed 4 bases from V and 7 bases from J; junction bases left unmatched: 8. The CDR3 spells CASSSPGQGASGYTF. For the CDR3, the DNA is TGTGCCAGCAGCTCCCCAGGACAGGGGGCATCTGGCTACACCTTC.

The rearrangement links TRBV27 to TRBJ2-7; TRBD1 matches at 9 bases. Per the germline V gene, CDR1 is MNHEY and CDR2 is SMNVEV (reference sequence). The junction had 8 bases not matched to a gene; V was cut back by 0 bases and J by 5 bases. This CDR3 contains 16 residues. CDR3 bases: TGTGCCAGCAGTTTATCTTCCGGGACAGGGTATCACGAGCAGTACTTC. This encodes CASSLSSGTGYHEQYF.

The J gene is TRBJ2-2, the V gene TRBV28; D is undetermined. The CDR3 loop spans 15 amino acids. Germline CDR1 MDHEN, CDR2 SYDVKM. Trimming took off 10 bases at V and 0 bases at J, with 15 bases between the two ends. For the CDR3, the DNA is TGTGCCACTACGTCGCCTTCCGCGAACACCGGGGAGCTGTTTTTT. Residues: CATTSPSANTGELFF. The full variable domain, rest sourced from reference TRBV28 and TRBJ2-2, is DVKVTQSSRYLVKRTGEKVFLECVQDMDHENMFWYRQDPGLGLRLIYFSYDVKMKEKGDIPEGYSVSREKKERFSLILESASTNQTSMYLCATTSPSANTGELFFGEGSRLTVL.

This sequence joins TRBV27 and TRBJ2-1, with TRBD2 matching over 12 bases. There are 21 residues in the CDR3. CDR1 MNHEY and CDR2 SMNVEV come from the germline V gene (reference sequence). J was trimmed by 0 bases and V by 3 bases; bases with no gene match: 15. CDR3 nucleotide sequence: TGTGCCAGCAGTTTTTGGAGCCCGGGACTAGCGGGCGCCAGCTCCTACAATGAGCAGTTCTTC. Its translation is CASSFWSPGLAGASSYNEQFF.

This clone came up many times. V is TRBV19 and J is TRBJ1-5; no clear D gene. CDR1 and CDR2 (germline): LNHDA, SQIVND (reference sequence). The CDR3 length is 15 residues. V was cut by 1 base and J by 1 base, with 8 bases left in between. This CDR3 reads CASSIAVRSNQPQHF. CDR3 DNA sequence: TGTGCCAGTAGTATAGCGGTGCGGAGCAATCAGCCCCAGCATTTT.

The sample holds a few counts of this clone. V usage is TRBV10-2 and J usage is TRBJ2-1; no firm D call. Germline V gene sequence: CDR1 WSHSY, CDR2 SAAADI. CDR3 length equals 14 residues. The V end lost 7 bases, the J end lost 5 bases, and 15 bases lay between the germline ends. CDR3 nucleotide sequence: TGCGCCAGCACCGTCTCTTCGGTCGACAATGAGCAGTTCTTC. Protein sequence: CASTVSSVDNEQFF.

The rearrangement links TRBV27 to TRBJ2-7; 14 positions match TRBD2. Germline V gene lookup returns CDR1 MNHEY and CDR2 SMNVEV (reference sequence). V was clipped by 8 bases and J by 6 bases; unmatched bases: 15. This CDR3 spans 17 amino acids. The CDR3, as DNA: TGTGCCAGCGGGACTAGCGGGAGTTTCCACCTTCCCTCCGAGCAGTACTTC. Translation: CASGTSGSFHLPSEQYF.

V usage is TRBV15 and J usage is TRBJ2-1; maybe TRBD1 (5 bases). There are 15 residues in the CDR3. Germline assignment: CDR1 LNHNV and CDR2 YYDKDF (reference sequence). Trimming pared 3 bases from V and 0 bases from J, leaving 9 bases between. The CDR3 sequence: CATSSHRSSYNEQFF. DNA of the CDR3: TGTGCCACCAGCAGCCACAGGAGCTCCTACAATGAGCAGTTCTTC.

This sequence joins TRBV23-1 and TRBJ1-4; TRBD1 agrees at 10 bases. TRBV23-1 is an ORF; its function is uncertain. The CDR3 loop spans 17 amino acids. Unmatched junction bases numbered 7, after V lost 6 bases and J lost 0 bases. The CDR3 protein is CASRRDRGEATNEKLFF. As DNA, the CDR3 is TGCGCCAGCAGGCGGGACAGGGGAGAAGCAACTAATGAAAAACTGTTTTTT.

Comments on this clone: Additional DNA sequences in this sample encode the identical CDR3. This chain's CDR3 is CASSPDSISYNEQFF. DNA for the CDR3: TGCGCCAGCAGCCCGGACAGTATCTCCTACAATGAGCAGTTCTTC. The chain joins TRBV5-1 to TRBJ2-1; D possibly corresponds to TRBD1 (6 bases). V lost 4 bases and J lost 0, with 11 bases in between. CDR1 SGHRS and CDR2 YFSETQ come from the germline V gene. CDR3 length equals 15 residues.

The rearrangement joins TRBV7-8 to TRBJ2-3; TRBD2 matches 8 bases. The V gene end was trimmed by 2 bases and the J gene end by 5 bases; junction bases not matched to a gene: 6. This CDR3 contains 15 residues. Looked up from germline, CDR1 is SGHVS and CDR2 is FQNEAQ. The CDR3: CASSLNSGSQDTQYF. In DNA form, the CDR3 reads TGTGCCAGCAGCTTAAACAGCGGGAGTCAAGATACGCAGTATTTT.

This rearrangement joins TRBV30 to TRBJ2-1; TRBD2 matches 10 bases. CDR1 is GTSNPN and CDR2 is SVGIG in the germline V gene (reference sequence). The length of the CDR3 is 15 residues. V lost 7 bases to trimming and J lost 0 bases; unmatched junction nucleotides: 6. Written as DNA, the CDR3 is TGTGCCTTGGTTAGCGGGGGGAGCTCCTACAATGAGCAGTTCTTC. Protein product: CALVSGGSSYNEQFF. Full variable domain (outside the CDR3, taken from reference TRBV30 and TRBJ2-1): SQTIHQWPATLVQPVGSPLSLECTVEGTSNPNLYWYRQAAGRGLQLLFYSVGIGQISSEVPQNLSASRPQDRQFILSSKKLLLSDSGFYLCALVSGGSSYNEQFFGPGTRLTVL.

The V and J genes are TRBV4-1 and TRBJ2-7, with TRBD2 matching over 10 bases. Unmatched junction bases numbered 10, after V lost 0 bases and J lost 2 bases. The CDR3 is made up of 18 amino acids. Germline V gene lookup returns CDR1 MGHRA and CDR2 YSYEKL. The CDR3, as DNA: TGCGCCAGCAGCCAAGACGCACAGACTAGCGGGCTAACCTACGAGCAGTACTTC. Translated: CASSQDAQTSGLTYEQYF.

The rearrangement uses TRBV6-6 and TRBJ2-7, with TRBD2 identical over 8 bases. Looked up from germline, CDR1 is MNHNY and CDR2 is SVGAGI (reference sequence). This CDR3 is built from 13 residues. V lost 6 bases to trimming and J lost 3 bases; unmatched junction nucleotides: 4. DNA for the CDR3: TGTGCCAGCAGCTCCGGGACTAGCTACGAGCAGTACTTC. This translates into CASSSGTSYEQYF.

This chain connects TRBV7-2 to TRBJ1-5, with D perhaps TRBD1 (5 bases). The V end lost 3 bases, the J end lost 2 bases, and 11 bases lay between the germline ends. This CDR3 contains 15 residues. Germline V gene data show CDR1 as SGHTA and CDR2 as FQGNSA. The CDR3 region is CASSLGDLGNQPQHF. DNA for the CDR3: TGTGCCAGCAGCTTGGGGGACCTCGGCAATCAGCCCCAGCATTTT.

V usage is TRBV7-9 and J usage is TRBJ1-2; D is unclear. The CDR3 runs to 15 residues. Between the trimmed V and J ends, which lost 2 bases and 0 bases, there was a span of 10 bases. The germline gives CDR1 SEHNR, CDR2 FQNEAQ (reference sequence). The CDR3 coding sequence is TGTGCCAGCAGCTTACAGATAGGAACTAACTATGGCTACACCTTC. Its protein is CASSLQIGTNYGYTF.

On this clone: This sample also contains other DNA sequences that code for the same CDR3. The chain combines TRBV15 with TRBJ1-1, with a tentative D call TRBD1 (5 bases). The germline V gene has CDR1 LNHNV and CDR2 YYDKDF (reference sequence). The CDR3 covers 13 residues. V was pared by 2 bases and J by 1 base, with 5 bases between. The CDR3 spells CATSRQGNTEAFF. CDR3 DNA: TGTGCCACCAGCAGACAGGGGAACACTGAAGCTTTCTTT.

The CDR3 DNA is TGTGCCAGCAGTTTATGGACAGAGGAGACCCAGTACTTC. Protein product: CASSLWTEETQYF. The rearrangement links TRBV28 to TRBJ2-5; D might be TRBD1 (5 bases). The V gene lost 0 bases and the J gene lost 5 bases, with 7 bases spanning the gap. Germline CDR1 reads MDHEN; CDR2 reads SYDVKM. This CDR3 is 13 amino acids long.

In this sample, this clone turned up a few times. The V gene is TRBV25-1, the J gene TRBJ2-1, with a tentative D call TRBD2 (6 bases). Trimming took off 1 base at V and 1 base at J, with 14 bases between the two ends. Germline V gives CDR1 MGHDK, CDR2 SYGVNS. This CDR3 has 17 amino acids. The CDR3 region has the DNA TGTGCCAGCAGTGAATTTGGGGGGAGGATTTCCTACAATGAGCAGTTCTTC. The encoded protein is CASSEFGGRISYNEQFF.

The CDR3 nucleotides are TGCGCCAGCAGCTTGTCTAGGGGATTCGCCGGGGAGCTGTTTTTT. This gives the protein CASSLSRGFAGELFF. The chain recombines TRBV5-1 with TRBJ2-2; perhaps TRBD1 as D (5 bases). Trimming cost V 1 base and J 6 bases, with 13 bases left between them. The length of the CDR3 is 15 residues. Germline CDR1 reads SGHRS; CDR2 reads YFSETQ.

This clone came up once. The J gene is TRBJ1-2, the V gene TRBV28, with D maybe TRBD1 (6 bases). Germline CDR1 reads MDHEN; CDR2 reads SYDVKM. The CDR3 is 16 amino acids. The V and J ends lost 7 bases and 1 base respectively, with 19 bases between them. The CDR3 reads CASNSRGRTYNYGYTF. CDR3 coding DNA: TGTGCCAGCAACTCGAGGGGGAGGACCTATAACTATGGCTACACCTTC.

This chain uses TRBV7-2 with TRBJ2-4, with 7 positions matching TRBD2. Germline lookup yields CDR1 SGHTA and CDR2 FQGNSA. This CDR3 has 18 residues. V lost 4 bases to trimming and J lost 0 bases; unmatched junction nucleotides: 12. The CDR3 protein is CASSSPPSAGRAKNIQYF. The CDR3 DNA follows: TGTGCCAGCAGCTCCCCTCCTTCAGCGGGACGAGCCAAAAACATTCAGTACTTC.

The rearrangement links TRBV29-1 to TRBJ1-1, with no clear D. Germline assignment: CDR1 SQVTM and CDR2 ANQGSEA. CDR3 length: 13 amino acids. Trimming removed 7 bases at V and 5 bases at J, with 17 bases between. The CDR3 DNA sequence: TGCAGCGCGGCCAGGTCGGACGGGACTGAAGCTTTCTTT. This translates into CSAARSDGTEAFF.

This clone occurred a few times. The sample contains more than one DNA sequence encoding this CDR3. The gene calls are TRBV28 and TRBJ1-5; no firm D call. Germline V CDR1 and CDR2: MDHEN, SYDVKM. Trimming took off 6 bases at V and 3 bases at J, with 9 bases between the two ends. The CDR3 covers 13 residues. CDR3 in amino acids: CASRGGSNQPQHF. In DNA form, the CDR3 reads TGTGCCAGCAGGGGCGGTTCCAATCAGCCCCAGCATTTT.

This clone has more than one count but fewer than ten. The V call is TRBV7-6, the J call TRBJ2-5; a weak D match, TRBD2 (5 bases). CDR1 and CDR2 from the germline V gene are SGHVS and FNYEAQ. With 5 bases removed from V and 5 bases from J, the gap between germline ends came to 18 bases. The CDR3 covers 15 residues. The CDR3: CASSGGFGRYETQYF. Here the CDR3 DNA reads TGTGCCAGCAGCGGCGGGTTTGGGAGATATGAGACCCAGTACTTC. Filled out from reference TRBV7-6 and TRBJ2-5, the complete variable domain reads GAGVSQSPRYKVTKRGQDVALRCDPISGHVSLYWYRQALGQGPEFLTYFNYEAQQDKSGLPNDRFSAERPEGSISTLTIQRTEQRDSAMYRCASSGGFGRYETQYFGPGTRLLVL.

This clone appeared once. V is TRBV19 and J is TRBJ1-1; the D is unclear. The CDR3 is made up of 14 amino acids. V was cut by 6 bases and J by 5 bases, with 16 bases left in between. The germline CDR1 and CDR2 sequences are LNHDA and SQIVND (reference sequence). CDR3 DNA: TGTGCCAGTAGCCCTGGGCGTACTGCGACTGAAGCTTTCTTT. It yields the protein CASSPGRTATEAFF.

The chain joins TRBV18 to TRBJ2-7, with unresolved D. CDR1 is KGHSH, CDR2 LQKENI, per germline. The CDR3 is made up of 13 amino acids. V lost 3 bases and J 4 bases, leaving 10 bases between the germline ends. The chain's CDR3 is CASSPSRQYEQYF. The CDR3 DNA reads TGTGCCAGCTCACCTTCTAGGCAGTACGAGCAGTACTTC.

The chain recombines TRBV14 with TRBJ1-1; tentatively, D is TRBD1 (5 bases). V was trimmed by 5 bases and J by 3 bases, leaving 10 bases between them. Germline lookup yields CDR1 SGHDN and CDR2 FVKESK. The CDR3 consists of 13 residues. The CDR3 loop reads CASSWDPDTEAFF. In nucleotides, the CDR3 is TGTGCCAGCAGCTGGGACCCTGACACTGAAGCTTTCTTT.